This entry lists 22 T cell receptor beta chains sequenced from one sample in a study of Graves' ophthalmopathy and Graves' hyperthyroidism. As the template, RNA transcripts were used to amplify TCR beta CDR3 regions. Second-round multiplex PCR followed a first-round RT-PCR using HTBI primers. TCRdb reprocessed the multiplex PCR reads with MiXCR, giving one entry per CDR3 protein. The profile covers over a million distinct CDR3 sequences, with roughly 35% appearing a single time and roughly 11% taken by the ten largest. Specimen: peripheral blood or thyroid tissue (not recorded which). These receptors were taken from an adult man with Graves' hyperthyroidism.

This clonotype has only a few counts. The chain uses TRBV4-3 and TRBJ2-6; D not certain. CDR1 is LGHNA and CDR2 is YSLEER in the germline V gene. The CDR3 runs to 14 residues. Deletions cut 1 base from V and 2 bases from J, with 3 bases between. CDR3 amino acids: CASSQVPGANVLTF. The CDR3 region has the DNA TGCGCCAGCAGCCAAGTGCCTGGGGCCAACGTCCTGACTTTC.

This clonotype was counted many times. CDR3 region: CASSLGGTSAETQYF. CDR3 DNA sequence: TGTGCCAGCAGTTTAGGGGGGACTAGCGCGGAGACCCAGTACTTC. This chain uses TRBV12-3 or TRBV12-4 with TRBJ2-5; 10 bases are shared with TRBD2. This CDR3 region has 15 residues. Trimming at V came to 1 base and at J to 5 bases, leaving 4 bases not matched to a gene.

This clonotype was detected many times. This chain joins TRBV12-3 or TRBV12-4 and TRBJ1-3, with D unclear. V dropped 6 bases and J dropped 0 bases, with 9 bases sitting between them. The CDR3 consists of 14 residues. The CDR3 loop is CASSLRLSGNTIYF. Here the CDR3 DNA reads TGTGCCAGCAGCTTGCGGCTCTCTGGAAACACCATATATTTT.

This clonotype was observed at least ten times. The rearrangement links TRBV15 to TRBJ1-5; D ambiguous. This CDR3 has 16 amino acids. The germline V gene encodes CDR1 LNHNV and CDR2 YYDKDF (reference sequence). V was shortened by 0 bases and J by 4 bases, with 13 bases between the two germline ends. The CDR3: CATSRDTHGGNQPQHF. The CDR3 region has the DNA TGTGCCACCAGCAGAGATACCCACGGTGGTAATCAGCCCCAGCATTTT.

The chain links TRBV7-6 to TRBJ2-7; maybe TRBD2 (6 bases). The germline V and J ends were trimmed by 5 bases and 7 bases, with 24 bases remaining between them. The V gene's germline CDR1 is SGHVS and CDR2 FNYEAQ. The CDR3 loop spans 16 amino acids. CDR3 protein: CASSPSLLAGTGEQYF. DNA of the CDR3: TGTGCCAGCAGCCCATCCCTACTAGCTGGCACCGGGGAGCAGTACTTC.

At least ten counts were recorded for this clonotype. The genes are TRBV14 and TRBJ2-5; TRBD2 agrees at 11 bases. The CDR3 length is 14 residues. V shed 4 bases, J shed 3 bases, and the junction held 1 base outside the gene matches. Germline CDR1 is SGHDN and CDR2 is FVKESK. The CDR3 DNA is TGTGCCAGCAGCCCGACTAGCGGGAAAGAGACCCAGTACTTC. Translated: CASSPTSGKETQYF. The full variable domain, with the rest looked up from reference TRBV14 and TRBJ2-5, is EAGVTQFPSHSVIEKGQTVTLRCDPISGHDNLYWYRRVMGKEIKFLLHFVKESKQDESGMPNNRFLAERTGGTYSTLKVQPAELEDSGVYFCASSPTSGKETQYFGPGTRLLVL.

In this sample, this clonotype turned up a few times. V gene TRBV7-8 combines with J gene TRBJ1-4; TRBD1 aligns across 8 bases. The CDR3 has 14 residues. V lost 5 bases, J lost 8 bases, and 7 bases stayed unmatched. Germline CDR1 is SGHVS and CDR2 is FQNEAQ. The CDR3 nucleotides read TGTGCCAGCAGCCCGCGGACAGGGACGGAAAAACTGTTTTTT. As protein: CASSPRTGTEKLFF.

The V and J genes are TRBV29-1 and TRBJ2-5; tentatively, D is TRBD2 (6 bases). Trimming removed 5 bases from V and 2 bases from J, with 12 bases in between. Germline assignment: CDR1 SQVTM and CDR2 ANQGSEA. The CDR3 sequence is 13 residues long. The CDR3 spells CSVTVRGQETQYF. CDR3 nucleotides: TGCAGCGTTACTGTGCGGGGTCAAGAGACCCAGTACTTC. The full variable domain, rest sourced from reference TRBV29-1 and TRBJ2-5, is SAVISQKPSRDICQRGTSLTIQCQVDSQVTMMFWYRQQPGQSLTLIATANQGSEATYESGFVIDKFPISRPNLTFSTLTVSNMSPEDSSIYLCSVTVRGQETQYFGPGTRLLVL.

The V gene is TRBV7-9, the J gene TRBJ1-2; TRBD1 matches at 11 bases. In germline, CDR1 is SEHNR, CDR2 FQNEAQ (reference sequence). The CDR3 loop spans 17 amino acids. V dropped 5 bases and J dropped 3; count of bases not matched to a gene: 11. Here the CDR3 reads CASSPNPGQGAYYGYTF. In DNA form, the CDR3 reads TGTGCCAGCAGCCCCAACCCCGGACAGGGGGCTTACTATGGCTACACCTTC. Supplemented by reference TRBV7-9 and TRBJ1-2, the full variable domain reads DTGVSQNPRHKITKRGQNVTFRCDPISEHNRLYWYRQTLGQGPEFLTYFQNEAQLEKSRLLSDRFSAERPKGSFSTLEIQRTEQGDSAMYLCASSPNPGQGAYYGYTFGSGTRLTVV.

The chain has TRBV29-1 and TRBJ2-7; maybe TRBD2 (6 bases). V lost 8 bases to trimming and J lost 5 bases, with 13 bases between them. The CDR3 is 11 residues long. Germline V lookup: CDR1 SQVTM, CDR2 ANQGSEA. The CDR3 here is CSSGLNNEQYF. CDR3 coding DNA: TGCAGCTCGGGACTTAATAACGAGCAGTACTTC.

This clonotype appeared many times. This chain links TRBV20-1 with TRBJ1-2; the D is unclear. CDR3 length: 12 amino acids. V was shortened by 3 bases and J by 5 bases, with 10 bases between the two germline ends. CDR1 DFQATT and CDR2 SNEGSKA come from the germline V gene (reference sequence). CDR3 sequence: CSASGSDYGYTF. The CDR3 nucleotides are TGCAGTGCTAGTGGGTCAGATTATGGCTACACCTTC.

The rearrangement links TRBV28 to TRBJ2-7, with 12 bases that match TRBD2. CDR1 MDHEN and CDR2 SYDVKM come from the germline V gene. CDR3 length equals 15 residues. The V gene end was trimmed by 6 bases and the J gene end by 5 bases; junction bases not matched to a gene: 8. The CDR3 bases are TGTGCCAGCAGAAAGACTAGCGGGAGTTCCCACGAGCAGTACTTC. This gives the protein CASRKTSGSSHEQYF. Variable domain in full (rest from reference TRBV28 and TRBJ2-7): DVKVTQSSRYLVKRTGEKVFLECVQDMDHENMFWYRQDPGLGLRLIYFSYDVKMKEKGDIPEGYSVSREKKERFSLILESASTNQTSMYLCASRKTSGSSHEQYFGPGTRLTVT.

This clonotype was found a few times. The genes are TRBV7-2 and TRBJ1-5; possibly TRBD1 for D (5 bases). Per germline, CDR1 SGHTA and CDR2 FQGNSA. The CDR3 has 15 residues. V was clipped by 5 bases and J by 6 bases, with 17 bases between them. The DNA for the CDR3 is TGTGCCAGCAGCGCACCGGGACCGATGAGTCAGCCCCAGCATTTT. It translates to CASSAPGPMSQPQHF.

This clonotype was detected many times. A read error is possible here, since a much larger clone lies one base away. V gene TRBV2 combines with J gene TRBJ2-5; D unresolved. CDR1 is SNHLY and CDR2 is FYNNEI in the germline V gene. The CDR3 totals 11 residues. The V and J ends lost 2 bases and 5 bases respectively, with 3 bases between them. CDR3 protein: CASSEMETQYF. DNA for the CDR3: TGTGCCAGCAGTGAAATGGAGACCCAGTACTTC. The full variable domain, completed using reference TRBV2 and TRBJ2-5, is EPEVTQTPSHQVTQMGQEVILRCVPISNHLYFYWYRQILGQKVEFLVSFYNNEISEKSEIFDDQFSVERPDGSNFTLKIRSTKLEDSAMYFCASSEMETQYFGPGTRLLVL.

At least ten counts were recorded for this clonotype. V is TRBV2 and J is TRBJ1-5, with TRBD1 matching over 10 bases. This CDR3 has 13 amino acids. Germline loops: CDR1 SNHLY, CDR2 FYNNEI. J was trimmed by 5 bases and V by 7 bases; bases with no gene match: 2. CDR3 sequence (DNA): TGTGCCAGCATGGGACAGGGGTATCAGCCCCAGCATTTT. It yields the protein CASMGQGYQPQHF.

Turning to this clonotype: A much larger clone lies one base from this, so it may be a read error. The V and J genes are TRBV7-2 and TRBJ2-7; 9 nucleotides align to TRBD1. The germline gives CDR1 SGHTA, CDR2 FQGNSA. The CDR3 contains 18 residues. J gave up 3 bases and V 5 bases, and 17 bases lay outside the gene matches. CDR3 DNA sequence: TGTGCCAGCAGCGTGCCCGCCACCGGGACAGGGAGCTTCTACGAGCAGTACTTC. Translation: CASSVPATGTGSFYEQYF.

The genes are TRBV5-1 and TRBJ1-2, with D unclear. Germline V CDR1 and CDR2: SGHRS, YFSETQ. Trimming removed 0 bases from V and 4 bases from J, with 13 bases in between. The CDR3 consists of 15 residues. The CDR3 DNA reads as TGCGCCAGCAGCTTGGCCGGGATAGGCGCCTATGGCTACACCTTC. It encodes CASSLAGIGAYGYTF. Full variable domain (missing parts from reference TRBV5-1 and TRBJ1-2): KAGVTQTPRYLIKTRGQQVTLSCSPISGHRSVSWYQQTPGQGLQFLFEYFSETQRNKGNFPGRFSGRQFSNSRSEMNVSTLELGDSALYLCASSLAGIGAYGYTFGSGTRLTVV.

Remarks on this clonotype: Possible read error: a much larger clone is one base away. This chain connects TRBV20-1 to TRBJ1-2; 8 nucleotides match TRBD1. Unmatched junction bases numbered 8, after V lost 4 bases and J lost 4 bases. The CDR3 extends over 14 amino acids. The V gene's germline CDR1 is DFQATT and CDR2 SNEGSKA (reference sequence). The CDR3, as DNA: TGCAGTGCTACCCGGACAGGGTCCTCCTATGGCTACACCTTC. This sequence encodes CSATRTGSSYGYTF.

In regard to this clonotype: The junction shows a germline mismatch at one end, possibly a read error. This chain joins TRBV20-1 and TRBJ1-4, with D maybe TRBD1 (6 bases). The V gene's germline CDR1 is DFQATT and CDR2 SNEGSKA (reference sequence). The CDR3 is 16 amino acids. CDR3 sequence reads: CGARVGQPRVNEKLFF. The CDR3 bases are TGCGGTGCTAGAGTTGGACAGCCTAGGGTTAATGAAAAACTGTTTTTT.

The chain has TRBV9 and TRBJ2-5, with 9 bases fitting TRBD1. With V trimmed by 0 bases and J by 5 bases, 11 bases remained unmatched. This CDR3 is built from 17 residues. Germline V gene lookup returns CDR1 SGDLS and CDR2 YYNGEE. In DNA, the CDR3 is TGTGCCAGCAGCGTAGAGACAGGGGGAGGGGTGTCGGAGACCCAGTACTTC. Translation: CASSVETGGGVSETQYF.

J is TRBJ1-4 and V is TRBV2; D possibly corresponds to TRBD1 (6 bases). The germline V gene has CDR1 SNHLY and CDR2 FYNNEI. V was cut by 5 bases and J by 12 bases, with 19 bases left in between. This CDR3 comprises 14 residues. The DNA of the CDR3 is TGTGCCAGCAGTCAGGGACACCTTGAGGGGGAACTGTTTTTT. Amino acids: CASSQGHLEGELFF.

This clonotype was observed a few times. The V gene is TRBV9, the J gene TRBJ1-2, with 11 bases lining up with TRBD1. V gave up 3 bases and J gave up 8 bases; unmatched junction bases: 21. There are 19 residues in the CDR3. Germline assignment: CDR1 SGDLS and CDR2 YYNGEE. Written as DNA, the CDR3 is TGTGCCAGCAGCGAGCCATTATTACGCGGGACAGGGGGAATAAGGGGCTACACCTTC. As protein: CASSEPLLRGTGGIRGYTF.